One sample yielded the 10 T cell receptor beta chains listed below, sequenced in a study of CD8 T cell repertoires and HIV-1 epitope variants. Assay: immunoSEQ multiplex PCR; the TCRdb copy retains only in-frame clones and omits some. This sample yields over 90,000 clones, of which 60% to 80% are seen a single time; 20% to 30% belongs to the top ten. The source material was uncultured baseline CD8+ T cells from peripheral blood mononuclear cells (PBMCs). The receptors stem from a male donor with HIV.

This chain connects TRBV5-6 to TRBJ1-4; D is unresolved. CDR1 is SGHDT and CDR2 is YYEEEE in the germline V gene. This CDR3 comprises 15 residues. Trimming shortened V by 7 bases and J by 3 bases, and 16 bases separated the two germline ends. For the CDR3, the DNA is TGTGCCAGCGGCTCACAGCAGGCGCCTAATGAAAAACTGTTTTTT. It yields the protein CASGSQQAPNEKLFF.

CDR3 region: CACFLSVEGKLFF. CDR3 in DNA: TGTGCCTGCTTTCTCTCTGTGGAAGGAAAACTGTTTTTT. V usage is TRBV30 and J usage is TRBJ1-4; no reliable D call. V was trimmed by 6 bases and J by 10 bases, leaving 18 bases between them. This CDR3 contains 13 residues. CDR1 and CDR2 from the germline V gene are GTSNPN and SVGIG (reference sequence).

The gene calls are TRBV5-4 and TRBJ2-7; tentative D call: TRBD1 (5 bases). Between the trimmed V and J ends, which lost 3 bases and 0 bases, there was a span of 13 bases. The CDR3 is 15 residues long. Germline V gene sequence: CDR1 SGHNT, CDR2 YYREEE (reference sequence). The CDR3 loop is CASSYPVGDSYEQYF. Written as DNA, the CDR3 is TGTGCCAGCAGCTACCCTGTAGGGGACTCCTACGAGCAGTACTTC.

V and J are TRBV27 and TRBJ1-5; TRBD1 agrees at 9 bases. V shed 6 bases and J 9 bases; nucleotides not matched to a gene: 9. This CDR3 region has 14 residues. The germline V gene encodes CDR1 MNHEY and CDR2 SMNVEV (reference sequence). CDR3 nucleotides: TGTGCCAGCAGGCCTCGACAGGGGGGAGGGCCCCAGCATTTT. It translates to CASRPRQGGGPQHF.

The V call is TRBV6-5, the J call TRBJ1-3; D call uncertain. V was shortened by 6 bases and J by 4 bases, with 7 bases between the two germline ends. The germline gives CDR1 MNHEY, CDR2 SVGAGI. This CDR3 is built from 12 residues. CDR3 in DNA: TGTGCCAGCAGGGGTACAGGAAACACCATATATTTT. It codes for CASRGTGNTIYF.

This chain connects TRBV28 to TRBJ1-3; no clear D gene. This CDR3 spans 16 amino acids. Per the germline V gene, CDR1 is MDHEN and CDR2 is SYDVKM. With 3 bases removed from V and 3 bases from J, the gap between germline ends came to 15 bases. The CDR3 DNA follows: TGTGCCAGCAGTTTGGTGGTCGCAGGTTATGGAAACACCATATATTTT. Protein sequence: CASSLVVAGYGNTIYF.

J is TRBJ2-2 and V is TRBV14, with 9 bases fitting TRBD2. The CDR3 sequence is 18 residues long. With 4 bases clipped from V and 3 bases from J, the junction kept 12 bases outside the gene matches. Germline V gene sequence: CDR1 SGHDN, CDR2 FVKESK. The CDR3 here is CASSPMGASGAYTGELFF. CDR3 DNA: TGTGCCAGCAGCCCCATGGGGGCTAGCGGGGCCTACACCGGGGAGCTGTTTTTT. Combining the CDR3 with reference TRBV14 and TRBJ2-2 gives the whole variable domain EAGVTQFPSHSVIEKGQTVTLRCDPISGHDNLYWYRRVMGKEIKFLLHFVKESKQDESGMPNNRFLAERTGGTYSTLKVQPAELEDSGVYFCASSPMGASGAYTGELFFGEGSRLTVL.

The chain has TRBV6-6 and TRBJ2-1; possible D gene TRBD2, 7 bases. The V end lost 0 bases, the J end lost 4 bases, and 13 bases lay between the germline ends. Germline CDR1 reads MNHNY; CDR2 reads SVGAGI (reference sequence). The CDR3 runs 16 residues. The CDR3 protein is CASSYSKGGPYNEQFF. The CDR3 DNA sequence: TGTGCCAGCAGTTACTCGAAGGGGGGGCCATACAATGAGCAGTTCTTC.

This chain connects TRBV6-6 to TRBJ1-4; 8 bases are shared with TRBD1. The CDR3 has 16 amino acids. CDR1 and CDR2 (germline): MNHNY, SVGAGI (reference sequence). The ends lost 8 bases at V and 3 bases at J; junction bases unmatched: 11. CDR3 DNA: TGTGCCAGCGCCCACACCCAGGGACAGGCTAATGAAAAACTGTTTTTT. Translated: CASAHTQGQANEKLFF.

The V gene is TRBV7-2, the J gene TRBJ2-2, with 7 bases lining up with TRBD2. V shed 5 bases, J shed 5 bases, and the junction held 8 bases outside the gene matches. The CDR3 extends over 15 amino acids. CDR1 SGHTA and CDR2 FQGNSA come from the germline V gene. The chain's CDR3 is CASSPRTSQTGELFF. CDR3 bases: TGTGCCAGCAGCCCGCGGACTAGTCAAACCGGGGAGCTGTTTTTT.